This T cell receptor beta chain was obtained from a study of graft-versus-host responses after intestinal transplantation. Broader study findings: The study associated peak circulating GvH clone levels with early post-transplant HvG declines. GvH clones were identified in recipient marrow, with some first appearing in ileum or blood.

Looked up from germline, CDR1 is SNHLY and CDR2 is FYNNEI. V was clipped by 0 bases and J by 3 bases, with 12 bases between them. The CDR3 runs 15 residues. As to this clone: What it binds is not known.

Clones were sequenced by immunoSEQ multiplex PCR, and TCRdb holds only the in-frame ones, with some missing. The table shows approximately 99,000 clones, with roughly 89% occurring only once. The TCR sequence derives from a human donor who was the organ donor for an intestinal transplant. The chain uses TRBV2 and TRBJ2-7; a possible D gene is TRBD1 (5 bases). Sequencing was performed on unstimulated CD4+ T cells sorted from spleen or lymph node cells, taken before transplant. In DNA, the CDR3 is TGTGCCAGCAGTGAAGCAGGGGTATTGGACTACGAGCAGTACTTC. It encodes CASSEAGVLDYEQYF.